This T cell receptor (beta chain) emerged from a study of regulatory T cells in long-lasting Graves disease. In its sample, this clonotype was seen many times. Library construction for TCR beta used iRepertoire HTBI primers and Arm-PCR of CDR3 regions. TCRdb fed the multiplex PCR reads into MiXCR, producing one record per CDR3 protein. The sample includes about 500,000 distinct CDR3 sequences, more than 10% of them seen just once. Time point here: newly diagnosed GD, antithyroid drugs for less than 3 months. RNA extracted from PBMCs served as the sequencing template. These data also formed part of another study, on T cells in Graves' hyperthyroidism and ophthalmopathy. That work states: Model predictions of ophthalmopathy came a median about 6.3 months before onset.

The TCR comes from a woman younger than 45 with Graves disease. The material sequenced was peripheral blood mononuclear cells (PBMCs), taken at new diagnosis, from a patient treated with antithyroid drugs.

The CDR3 protein is CASSAGIVPENTEAFF. The CDR3 DNA follows: TGTGCCAGCAGCGCGGGGATAGTCCCAGAAAACACTGAAGCTTTCTTT. The chain links TRBV9 to TRBJ1-1; no clear D. V shed 3 bases and J shed 2 bases, with 17 bases lying between them. The CDR3 covers 16 residues. Germline assignment: CDR1 SGDLS and CDR2 YYNGEE.